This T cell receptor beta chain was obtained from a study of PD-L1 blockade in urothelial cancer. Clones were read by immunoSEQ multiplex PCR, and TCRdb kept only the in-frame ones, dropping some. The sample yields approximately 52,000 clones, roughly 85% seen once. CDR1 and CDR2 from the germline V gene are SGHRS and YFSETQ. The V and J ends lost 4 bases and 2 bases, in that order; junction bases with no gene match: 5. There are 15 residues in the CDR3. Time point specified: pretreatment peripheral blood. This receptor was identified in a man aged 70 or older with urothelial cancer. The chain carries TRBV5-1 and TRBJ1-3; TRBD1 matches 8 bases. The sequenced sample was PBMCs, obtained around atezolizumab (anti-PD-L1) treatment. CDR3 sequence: CASSPTGETGNTIYF. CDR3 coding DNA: TGCGCCAGCAGCCCGACAGGGGAGACTGGAAACACCATATATTTT. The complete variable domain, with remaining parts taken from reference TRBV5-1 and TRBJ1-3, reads KAGVTQTPRYLIKTRGQQVTLSCSPISGHRSVSWYQQTPGQGLQFLFEYFSETQRNKGNFPGRFSGRQFSNSRSEMNVSTLELGDSALYLCASSPTGETGNTIYFGEGSWLTVV.